This T cell receptor beta chain came from a study of cytomegalovirus exposure and HLA in healthy donors. Trimming took off 3 bases at V and 4 bases at J, with 16 bases between the two ends. This CDR3 has 15 residues. Germline CDR1 and CDR2: SGHRS and YFSETQ. In the case of this clone: Its antigen remains unidentified.

The table came from immunoSEQ multiplex PCR; TCRdb's copy has only in-frame clones and leaves some out. The data hold 71,000 or so clones, with roughly 94% observed a single time. Study results and limitations: High specificity and sensitivity for cytomegalovirus status were reported for the classifier. Rarity held for most TCR sequences, but there were some public TCRs that occurred in many donors. Under in vitro conditions, a few CMV-associated chains were confirmed as specific for CMV antigens.

The chain couples TRBV5-1 to TRBJ1-1; TRBD1 might be the D (6 bases). The receptor's source is a man between 18 and 29 years old in good health and CMV-seropositive. Sequenced material: PBMCs. CDR3: CASSSLQGGSTEAFF. The CDR3 DNA follows: TGCGCCAGCAGCTCGCTACAGGGAGGGTCCACTGAAGCTTTCTTT.